This TCR beta chain was identified in a study of T-cell reconstitution after alpha-beta-depleted transplantation in children. Unique molecular identifiers tagged the TCRbeta library. A single record per CDR3 protein comes from TCRdb applying MiXCR to the PCR reads. The repertoire includes nearly 550,000 distinct CDR3 sequences, about 17% of them detected once, and over 3% sits in the top ten. Only a few counts were recorded for this clonotype. The CDR3 spans 14 residues. Deletions cut 6 bases from V and 5 bases from J, with 16 bases between. Source: PBMCs from the stem cell graft donor, taken from the stem cell graft. This TCR came from a human donor who donated a stem cell graft to a child with acute lymphoblastic leukemia. V is TRBV12-3 or TRBV12-4 and J is TRBJ1-1, with a possible D match to TRBD1 (5 bases). CDR3 region: CASSPSEGRTEAFF. CDR3 nucleotide sequence: TGTGCCAGCAGCCCCAGTGAGGGGCGGACTGAAGCTTTCTTT.